A single sample is the source of the 27 T cell receptor beta chains below, sequenced in a study of control samples from healthy donors and cancer patients. The data were produced by immunoSEQ multiplex PCR, yet TCRdb's version contains in-frame clones alone and is incomplete. The sample lists fewer than 300,000 clones, over 75% seen once, with roughly 15% in the top ten. The sample taken for sequencing was PBMCs. The source of these receptors is a woman aged 55-75 years with lung cancer.

The genes are TRBV11-2 and TRBJ1-2; unclear D gene. Trimming took off 5 bases at V and 2 bases at J, with 6 bases between the two ends. This CDR3 region has 12 residues. CDR1 and CDR2 from the germline V gene are SGHAT and FQNNGV. CDR3 loop: CASSAGNYGYTF. Here the CDR3 DNA reads TGTGCCAGCAGCGCGGGGAACTATGGCTACACCTTC.

The V and J genes are TRBV7-9 and TRBJ2-2, with 7 positions matching TRBD1. Germline lookup yields CDR1 SEHNR and CDR2 FQNEAQ (reference sequence). CDR3 length: 13 residues. Germline trimming cut 3 bases from V and 6 bases from J; bases unmatched to any gene: 1. CDR3 nucleotides: TGTGCCAGCAGCTTGACAGGGCCCGGGGAGCTGTTTTTT. Translation gives CASSLTGPGELFF.

The chain is built from TRBV9 and TRBJ2-5; TRBD2 matches at 7 bases. Germline assignment: CDR1 SGDLS and CDR2 YYNGEE. This CDR3 region has 16 residues. Unmatched junction bases numbered 9, after V lost 0 bases and J lost 4 bases. The CDR3 is CASSVGGGSHGETQYF. In nucleotides, the CDR3 is TGTGCCAGCAGCGTAGGGGGCGGGAGCCATGGAGAGACCCAGTACTTC.

The rearrangement joins TRBV5-6 to TRBJ2-4, with D perhaps TRBD1 or TRBD2 (6 bases each). In germline, CDR1 is SGHDT, CDR2 YYEEEE. The ends were cut back, 4 bases at V and 8 bases at J, with 19 bases in the middle. The CDR3 contains 15 residues. CDR3 coding DNA: TGTGCCAGCAGCCCGCGGGACACCTCTAGGGACATTCAGTACTTC. Translation gives CASSPRDTSRDIQYF.

The rearrangement links TRBV5-1 to TRBJ1-1; the match to TRBD1 covers 10 bases. The ends lost 4 bases at V and 4 bases at J; junction bases unmatched: 7. The V gene's germline CDR1 is SGHRS and CDR2 YFSETQ. The CDR3 runs 15 residues. The CDR3 spells CASSRGQGGSTEAFF. The CDR3 DNA sequence: TGCGCCAGCAGCCGCGGACAGGGGGGGAGCACTGAAGCTTTCTTT.

The chain has TRBV20-1 and TRBJ2-7; D remains ambiguous. V gave up 1 base and J gave up 10 bases, with 11 bases separating them. This CDR3 spans 11 amino acids. Germline assignment: CDR1 DFQATT and CDR2 SNEGSKA (reference sequence). DNA of the CDR3: TGCAGTGCTAGAGGCCGACCTAATCAGTACTTC. Its protein product is CSARGRPNQYF.

The CDR3 sequence: CASSFQRDRTTGELFF. CDR3 nucleotides: TGTGCCAGCAGCTTTCAGCGGGACAGGACTACCGGGGAGCTGTTTTTT. The V and J genes are TRBV7-8 and TRBJ2-2, with a tentative D call TRBD1 (8 bases). The germline CDR1 and CDR2 sequences are SGHVS and FQNEAQ. This CDR3 has 16 amino acids. The V and J ends lost 3 bases and 5 bases respectively, with 16 bases between them. Using reference TRBV7-8 and TRBJ2-2 for the parts outside the CDR3, the full variable domain is GAGVSQSPRYKVAKRGQDVALRCDPISGHVSLFWYQQALGQGPEFLTYFQNEAQLDKSGLPSDRFFAERPEGSVSTLKIQRTQQEDSAVYLCASSFQRDRTTGELFFGEGSRLTVL.

V and J are TRBV7-8 and TRBJ1-2; D is ambiguous. CDR3 length: 13 amino acids. Germline V gene sequence: CDR1 SGHVS, CDR2 FQNEAQ. V was trimmed by 5 bases and J by 6 bases, leaving 13 bases between them. CDR3 nucleotides: TGTGCCAGCAGCCCCTCTCGGCTCGATGGCTACACCTTC. As protein: CASSPSRLDGYTF.

V usage is TRBV19 and J usage is TRBJ2-2; perhaps D is TRBD1 or TRBD2 (6 bases each). Germline V gene data show CDR1 as LNHDA and CDR2 as SQIVND (reference sequence). The ends were cut back, 5 bases at V and 4 bases at J, with 11 bases in the middle. The CDR3 contains 14 residues. The chain's CDR3 is CASSAGHLTGELFF. In DNA, the CDR3 is TGTGCCAGTAGTGCGGGACACCTCACCGGGGAGCTGTTTTTT.

This clone is a singleton in its sample. Other DNA sequences in this sample translate to the same CDR3. V usage is TRBV30 and J usage is TRBJ1-4; possible D gene TRBD1, 5 bases. The V and J ends lost 0 bases and 7 bases respectively, with 6 bases between them. CDR1 and CDR2 (germline): GTSNPN, SVGIG (reference sequence). The CDR3 is 12 residues long. As DNA, the CDR3 is TGTGCCTGGAGTGTAGGGGTTGAAAAACTGTTTTTT. It yields the protein CAWSVGVEKLFF.

The chain uses TRBV5-1 and TRBJ2-6; 8 bases map to TRBD2. The CDR3 runs to 17 residues. CDR1 is SGHRS and CDR2 is YFSETQ in the germline V gene. The ends lost 1 base at V and 1 base at J; junction bases unmatched: 4. The CDR3 loop reads CASSLFLAGSGANVLTF. CDR3 sequence (DNA): TGCGCCAGCAGCTTGTTCCTAGCGGGTTCTGGGGCCAACGTCCTGACTTTC. Supplemented by reference TRBV5-1 and TRBJ2-6, the full variable domain reads KAGVTQTPRYLIKTRGQQVTLSCSPISGHRSVSWYQQTPGQGLQFLFEYFSETQRNKGNFPGRFSGRQFSNSRSEMNVSTLELGDSALYLCASSLFLAGSGANVLTFGAGSRLTVL.

The V and J genes are TRBV13 and TRBJ1-3; D remains unclear. Trimming stripped 1 base from V and 0 bases from J, with 16 bases between. The CDR3 extends over 18 amino acids. CDR1 PRHDT and CDR2 FYEKMQ come from the germline V gene (reference sequence). DNA for the CDR3: TGTGCCAGCAGCTTAGTAGGGCCCCGCTGGAGCTCTGGAAACACCATATATTTT. Amino acid sequence: CASSLVGPRWSSGNTIYF.

The J gene is TRBJ1-1, the V gene TRBV7-2, with a weak D call TRBD1 (6 bases). Trimming took off 4 bases at V and 8 bases at J, with 11 bases between the two ends. This CDR3 spans 12 amino acids. Germline assignment: CDR1 SGHTA and CDR2 FQGNSA. The CDR3 DNA sequence: TGTGCCAGCAGCTCTAAGACAGGAGAAGCTTTCTTT. Protein: CASSSKTGEAFF.

The rearrangement uses TRBV5-6 and TRBJ1-5; D remains ambiguous. V was cut by 2 bases and J by 5 bases, with 5 bases left in between. This CDR3 is built from 12 residues. Germline V lookup: CDR1 SGHDT, CDR2 YYEEEE. CDR3 sequence (DNA): TGTGCCAGCAGCTTCCGGGATCAGCCCCAGCATTTT. Amino acid sequence: CASSFRDQPQHF.

V usage is TRBV15 and J usage is TRBJ2-7, with D tentatively TRBD1 or TRBD2 (6 bases each). The CDR3 totals 15 residues. The V and J ends lost 8 bases and 0 bases respectively, with 17 bases between them. CDR1 is LNHNV and CDR2 is YYDKDF in the germline V gene (reference sequence). DNA of the CDR3: TGTGCCACCCCTCCCGGGCGGGGACACTCCTACGAGCAGTACTTC. It encodes CATPPGRGHSYEQYF.

This chain uses TRBV9 with TRBJ1-2; 7 positions match TRBD1. This CDR3 contains 14 residues. V shed 3 bases and J 4 bases; nucleotides not matched to a gene: 6. Per germline, CDR1 SGDLS and CDR2 YYNGEE. In DNA form, the CDR3 reads TGTGCCAGCAGCGATAGACAGGGCCCCTATGGCTACACCTTC. Translation gives CASSDRQGPYGYTF.

The V and J genes are TRBV25-1 and TRBJ1-1; D perhaps matches TRBD1 (6 bases). Germline CDR1 MGHDK, CDR2 SYGVNS. Trimming took off 3 bases at V and 5 bases at J, with 16 bases between the two ends. The CDR3 length is 15 residues. For the CDR3, the DNA is TGTGCCAGCAGTGATCCGGGGGGCAAGGTGACTGAAGCTTTCTTT. As protein: CASSDPGGKVTEAFF.

V and J are TRBV27 and TRBJ2-7; D is uncertain. There are 13 residues in the CDR3. V was pared by 5 bases and J by 6 bases, with 14 bases between. The germline gives CDR1 MNHEY, CDR2 SMNVEV (reference sequence). CDR3: CASSKETGGEQYF. Written as DNA, the CDR3 is TGTGCCAGCAGTAAGGAGACTGGTGGCGAGCAGTACTTC.

The genes are TRBV19 and TRBJ1-1; 9 bases map to TRBD1. CDR1 LNHDA and CDR2 SQIVND come from the germline V gene (reference sequence). Trimming removed 7 bases from V and 1 base from J; junction bases left unmatched: 1. CDR3 size: 13 residues. The CDR3 is CASKGQGNTEAFF. The CDR3 DNA is TGTGCCAGTAAGGGACAGGGGAACACTGAAGCTTTCTTT.

The V gene is TRBV2, the J gene TRBJ2-7; D is unclear. This CDR3 comprises 11 residues. With 5 bases removed from V and 4 bases from J, the gap between germline ends came to 6 bases. The germline V gene has CDR1 SNHLY and CDR2 FYNNEI. The CDR3 loop is CASSYRYEQYF. The CDR3 DNA is TGTGCCAGCAGTTACAGATACGAGCAGTACTTC.

The V gene is TRBV7-9, the J gene TRBJ1-4; D is perhaps TRBD1 (6 bases). Germline V gives CDR1 SEHNR, CDR2 FQNEAQ (reference sequence). Trimming removed 6 bases from V and 3 bases from J, with 11 bases in between. The CDR3 covers 14 residues. Written as DNA, the CDR3 is TGTGCCAGCAGACAGGGAGACGCTAATGAAAAACTGTTTTTT. The encoded protein is CASRQGDANEKLFF. Full variable domain (missing parts from reference TRBV7-9 and TRBJ1-4): DTGVSQNPRHKITKRGQNVTFRCDPISEHNRLYWYRQTLGQGPEFLTYFQNEAQLEKSRLLSDRFSAERPKGSFSTLEIQRTEQGDSAMYLCASRQGDANEKLFFGSGTQLSVL.

The chain uses TRBV3-1 (or the pseudogene TRBV3-2) and TRBJ2-7; D uncertain. Germline CDR1 reads LGHDT; CDR2 reads YNNKEL (reference sequence). This CDR3 is built from 12 residues. With 4 bases removed from V and 6 bases from J, the gap between germline ends came to 10 bases. DNA of the CDR3: TGTGCCAGCAGCCTCGCCCTGGGCGAGCAGTACTTC. It codes for CASSLALGEQYF.

The chain combines TRBV6-4 with TRBJ2-1, with 9 bases matching TRBD1. Germline V gene sequence: CDR1 MRHNA, CDR2 SNTAGT. This CDR3 is 12 amino acids long. V lost 4 bases and J lost 13; bases outside the gene matches: 5. The CDR3 sequence: CASSVGQGIQFF. The CDR3 DNA is TGTGCCAGCAGTGTGGGACAGGGTATCCAGTTCTTC.

This chain links TRBV16 with TRBJ1-2, with a tentative D call TRBD1 (5 bases). CDR3 size: 16 residues. Germline loops: CDR1 KGHSY, CDR2 FQNENV. V shed 0 bases and J shed 5 bases, with 16 bases lying between them. The CDR3 is CASSQSVGAEMYGYTF. The CDR3 DNA reads TGTGCCAGCAGCCAATCCGTAGGGGCCGAGATGTATGGCTACACCTTC.

The chain employs TRBV6-1 and TRBJ2-1, with 12 bases that match TRBD2. This CDR3 region has 19 residues. V shed 4 bases and J 2 bases; nucleotides not matched to a gene: 12. From germline, CDR1 is MNHNS and CDR2 SASEGT. CDR3 region: CASSGRLAGDPHTYNEQFF. The CDR3 coding sequence is TGTGCCAGCAGTGGGAGACTAGCGGGGGACCCACACACCTACAATGAGCAGTTCTTC.

On this clone itself: An end of the junction does not agree with germline; a read error may underlie this. The V call is TRBV5-1, the J call TRBJ1-5; 10 nucleotides line up with TRBD1. Germline V gene sequence: CDR1 SGHRS, CDR2 YFSETQ. This CDR3 region has 14 residues. The CDR3 region is CASSSTGGTQPRHF. CDR3 sequence (DNA): TGCGCCAGCAGTTCGACAGGGGGCACCCAGCCCCGGCATTTT.

This clone was picked up many times. The sample contains more than one DNA sequence encoding this CDR3. This chain connects TRBV7-3 to TRBJ2-5; 12 nucleotides agree with TRBD2. V dropped 2 bases and J dropped 5; count of bases not matched to a gene: 6. Germline CDR1 SGHTA, CDR2 FQGTGA. This CDR3 is built from 16 residues. CDR3 nucleotide sequence: TGTGCCAGCAGCTTAGTGGCTAGCGGGGGGGGTGAGACCCAGTACTTC. Translation gives CASSLVASGGGETQYF.